This T cell receptor (beta chain) was identified in a study of blood T cell repertoires in COVID-19. CDR3 size: 18 residues. The V segment lost 4 bases and the J segment 4 bases; nucleotides outside the gene matches: 11. Germline loops: CDR1 SGHRS, CDR2 YFSETQ. Repertoires were generated with immunoSEQ multiplex PCR, while TCRdb's copy carries only in-frame clones and drops some. The table has under 250,000 clones, about 85% seen once. The specimen sequenced was peripheral blood. The source of this sequence is a woman in her sixties who had recovered from COVID-19. V gene TRBV5-1 combines with J gene TRBJ2-1, with 13 bases lining up with TRBD2. The CDR3: CASSLTLLAGGQYNEQFF. The DNA of the CDR3 is TGCGCCAGCAGCCTTACCCTACTAGCGGGGGGGCAATACAATGAGCAGTTCTTC.